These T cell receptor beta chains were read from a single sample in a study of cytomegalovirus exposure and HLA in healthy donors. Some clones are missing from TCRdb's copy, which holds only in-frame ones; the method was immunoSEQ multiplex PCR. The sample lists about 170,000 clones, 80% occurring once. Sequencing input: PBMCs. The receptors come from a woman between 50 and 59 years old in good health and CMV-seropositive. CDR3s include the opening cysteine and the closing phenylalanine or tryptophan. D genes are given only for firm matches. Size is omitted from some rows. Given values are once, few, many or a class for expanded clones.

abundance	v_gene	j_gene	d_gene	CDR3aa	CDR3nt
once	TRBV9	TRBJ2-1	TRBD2	CASSVAPSGTSYNEQFF	TGTGCCAGCAGCGTGGCACCCTCCGGGACTAGCTACAATGAGCAGTTCTTC
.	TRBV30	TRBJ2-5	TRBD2	CAWSVVGGGVETQYF	TGTGCCTGGAGTGTTGTCGGCGGGGGGGTAGAGACCCAGTACTTC
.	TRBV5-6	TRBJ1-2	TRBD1	CASSLVGQATNYGYTF	TGTGCCAGCAGCTTGGTGGGACAGGCGACGAACTATGGCTACACCTTC
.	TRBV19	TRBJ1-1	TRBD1	CASRDRGRNTEAFF	TGTGCCAGCCGGGACAGGGGGAGAAACACTGAAGCTTTCTTT
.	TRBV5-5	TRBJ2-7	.	CASSVGHSAEQYF	TGTGCCAGCAGCGTGGGACATTCGGCGGAGCAGTACTTC
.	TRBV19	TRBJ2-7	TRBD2	CASSVSGRYEQYF	TGTGCCAGTAGCGTAAGCGGGAGGTACGAGCAGTACTTC
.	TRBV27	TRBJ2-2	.	CASSFHPKRSNTGELFF	TGTGCCAGCAGTTTCCACCCCAAGCGGAGTAACACCGGGGAGCTGTTTTTT
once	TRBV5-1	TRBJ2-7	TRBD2	CASSSGTSGSTYEQYF	TGCGCCAGCAGCTCAGGGACTAGCGGGAGCACTTACGAGCAGTACTTC
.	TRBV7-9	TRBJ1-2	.	CASSLGQGGPPGYTF	TGTGCCAGCAGCTTAGGCCAAGGGGGTCCTCCTGGCTACACCTTC
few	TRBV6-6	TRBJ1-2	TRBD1	CASSLTRTGIASGYTF	TGTGCCAGCAGTTTAACTCGGACAGGGATTGCGAGTGGCTACACCTTC
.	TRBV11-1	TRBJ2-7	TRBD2	CASSLRGGLSYEQYF	TGTGCCAGCAGCTTACGCGGGGGGTTATCCTACGAGCAGTACTTC
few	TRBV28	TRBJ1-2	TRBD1	CASSALSRGRYYGYTF	TGTGCCAGCAGTGCACTTTCCAGGGGGCGGTACTATGGCTACACCTTC